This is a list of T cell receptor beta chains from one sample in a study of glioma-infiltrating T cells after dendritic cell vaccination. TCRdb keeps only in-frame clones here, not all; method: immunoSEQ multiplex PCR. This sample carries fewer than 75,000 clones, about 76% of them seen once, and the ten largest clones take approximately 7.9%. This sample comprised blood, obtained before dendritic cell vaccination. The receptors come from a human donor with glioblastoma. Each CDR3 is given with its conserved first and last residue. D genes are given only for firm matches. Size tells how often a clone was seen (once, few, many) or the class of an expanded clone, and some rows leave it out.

CDR3nt: TGCGCCAGCAGCTTATCGGGGGTTAGCAATCAGCCCCAGCATTTT
CDR3aa: CASSLSGVSNQPQHF
v_gene: TRBV5-1
d_gene: -
abundance: -
j_gene: TRBJ1-5

CDR3nt: TGCGCCAGCAGCCAGGGGACCTTCCTAAGCTCTGGAAACACCATATATTTT
CDR3aa: CASSQGTFLSSGNTIYF
v_gene: TRBV5-1
d_gene: -
abundance: -
j_gene: TRBJ1-3

CDR3nt: TGTGCCAGCAGCATGCAGGGGAGGGCAGACGAGCAGTACTTC
CDR3aa: CASSMQGRADEQYF
v_gene: TRBV5-6
d_gene: -
abundance: -
j_gene: TRBJ2-7

CDR3nt: TGTGCCAGCAGCGTTCAGGGCTATGAGCAGTTCTTC
CDR3aa: CASSVQGYEQFF
v_gene: TRBV7-2
d_gene: -
abundance: -
j_gene: TRBJ2-1

CDR3nt: TGCGCCAGCAGCCTAAACAGGGACGGCGAACACTACTTC
CDR3aa: CASSLNRDGEHYF
v_gene: TRBV5-1
d_gene: -
abundance: -
j_gene: TRBJ2-7

CDR3nt: TGCGCCAGCAGTGGTGACAGCCCTACAGATACGCAGTATTTT
CDR3aa: CASSGDSPTDTQYF
v_gene: TRBV10-2
d_gene: -
abundance: -
j_gene: TRBJ2-3

CDR3nt: TGTGCCAGCAGCCCTCGAGGGGACAGCCGGATGTACGAGCAGTACTTC
CDR3aa: CASSPRGDSRMYEQYF
v_gene: TRBV7-8
d_gene: TRBD1
abundance: -
j_gene: TRBJ2-7

CDR3nt: TGTGCCAGCAGCCAAGATCTTCGAGGGAATGGCTACACCTTC
CDR3aa: CASSQDLRGNGYTF
v_gene: TRBV14
d_gene: -
abundance: -
j_gene: TRBJ1-2

CDR3nt: TGTGCCAGCAGCCAAGGTATACGGGAGGGAAGCACAGATACGCAGTATTTT
CDR3aa: CASSQGIREGSTDTQYF
v_gene: TRBV5-4
d_gene: TRBD2
abundance: -
j_gene: TRBJ2-3

CDR3nt: TGTGCCAGCAGCCAAACTAGCGGGGCGAGGACCCAGTACTTC
CDR3aa: CASSQTSGARTQYF
v_gene: TRBV14
d_gene: TRBD2
abundance: -
j_gene: TRBJ2-5

CDR3nt: TGTGCCAGCACCGACAGGGAAAATCAGCCCCAGCATTTT
CDR3aa: CASTDRENQPQHF
v_gene: TRBV6-1
d_gene: TRBD1
abundance: few
j_gene: TRBJ1-5

CDR3nt: TGTGCCAGCAGGGCAACAGGGTATCGTAATTCACCCCTCCACTTT
CDR3aa: CASRATGYRNSPLHF
v_gene: TRBV7-2
d_gene: -
abundance: -
j_gene: TRBJ1-6

CDR3nt: TGTGCCAGCAGCTTGGACAGCCTAAACACCGGGGAGCTGTTTTTT
CDR3aa: CASSLDSLNTGELFF
v_gene: TRBV5-4
d_gene: -
abundance: -
j_gene: TRBJ2-2

CDR3nt: TGTGCCAGCAGCCTAGACAGGGCGGCTGAAGCTTTCTTT
CDR3aa: CASSLDRAAEAFF
v_gene: TRBV6-5
d_gene: TRBD1
abundance: -
j_gene: TRBJ1-1

CDR3nt: TGTGCCAGCACCGTAGGGGATAATGAAAAACTGTTTTTT
CDR3aa: CASTVGDNEKLFF
v_gene: TRBV6-6
d_gene: -
abundance: -
j_gene: TRBJ1-4

CDR3nt: TGTGCCAGCAGCCTATTAGCGGGGGCGAACACCGGGGAGCTGTTTTTT
CDR3aa: CASSLLAGANTGELFF
v_gene: TRBV9
d_gene: TRBD2
abundance: few
j_gene: TRBJ2-2

CDR3nt: TGTGCCAGCAGGCACAGGCAGAGTGGTGAAAAACTGTTTTTT
CDR3aa: CASRHRQSGEKLFF
v_gene: TRBV5-6
d_gene: -
abundance: -
j_gene: TRBJ1-4

CDR3nt: TGTGCCAGCAGCTTAACAGGGGGACAGGGTAACATTCAGTACTTC
CDR3aa: CASSLTGGQGNIQYF
v_gene: TRBV7-3
d_gene: TRBD1
abundance: -
j_gene: TRBJ2-4

CDR3nt: TGTGCCAGTAGTGCCAGTGCCCGGGACAGGAAAGATACGCAGTATTTT
CDR3aa: CASSASARDRKDTQYF
v_gene: TRBV19
d_gene: TRBD1
abundance: once
j_gene: TRBJ2-3

CDR3nt: TGTGCCAGTAGTATAGGGGCGGCAGGGAAAACTGAAGCTTTCTTT
CDR3aa: CASSIGAAGKTEAFF
v_gene: TRBV19
d_gene: -
abundance: -
j_gene: TRBJ1-1

CDR3nt: TGTGCCAGCAGCGTAGTTGGGCAGGGATCCTACAATGAGCAGTTCTTC
CDR3aa: CASSVVGQGSYNEQFF
v_gene: TRBV9
d_gene: -
abundance: once
j_gene: TRBJ2-1

CDR3nt: TGTGCCAGCAGCTCGCGCGGGGGGTCGGTGGATACGCAGTATTTT
CDR3aa: CASSSRGGSVDTQYF
v_gene: TRBV13
d_gene: TRBD2
abundance: -
j_gene: TRBJ2-3

CDR3nt: TGTGCCAGCAGCGTCCGGGGAGGGGGCACTGAAGCTTTCTTT
CDR3aa: CASSVRGGGTEAFF
v_gene: TRBV7-2
d_gene: -
abundance: -
j_gene: TRBJ1-1

CDR3nt: TGTGCCACCAGTACGGGGACAGGGGGATACGAGCAGTACTTC
CDR3aa: CATSTGTGGYEQYF
v_gene: TRBV15
d_gene: TRBD1
abundance: once
j_gene: TRBJ2-7

CDR3nt: TGTGCCAGCTCAAAGACAGGGATGGGGGCAACTAATGAAAAACTGTTTTTT
CDR3aa: CASSKTGMGATNEKLFF
v_gene: TRBV18
d_gene: TRBD1
abundance: -
j_gene: TRBJ1-4

CDR3nt: TGTGCCAGCAGCTTATACAGGGGCCCCACAGATACGCAGTATTTT
CDR3aa: CASSLYRGPTDTQYF
v_gene: TRBV7-2
d_gene: TRBD1
abundance: -
j_gene: TRBJ2-3

CDR3nt: TGTGCCAGCAGCTTAGAAGTAGGAGGACAGGGGTGGAATCAGCCCCAGCATTTT
CDR3aa: CASSLEVGGQGWNQPQHF
v_gene: TRBV11-2
d_gene: TRBD1
abundance: once
j_gene: TRBJ1-5

CDR3nt: TGTGCCAGCAGCACTAGGGGGCTTTATGACATTCAGTACTTC
CDR3aa: CASSTRGLYDIQYF
v_gene: TRBV27
d_gene: TRBD1
abundance: few
j_gene: TRBJ2-4

CDR3nt: TGCGCCAGCAGCCCGGGACTAGACAATGAGCAGTTCTTC
CDR3aa: CASSPGLDNEQFF
v_gene: TRBV5-1
d_gene: TRBD2
abundance: few
j_gene: TRBJ2-1

CDR3nt: TGTGCCAGCAGTTACCGGACACCCTCTAATGAAAAACTGTTTTTT
CDR3aa: CASSYRTPSNEKLFF
v_gene: TRBV6-6
d_gene: -
abundance: -
j_gene: TRBJ1-4

CDR3nt: TGTGCCAGCTCACGGGGGCCCAAGGACACTGAAGCTTTCTTT
CDR3aa: CASSRGPKDTEAFF
v_gene: TRBV18
d_gene: -
abundance: -
j_gene: TRBJ1-1

CDR3nt: TGTGCCAGCAGCTTAGGGCAGATAAACACCGGGGAGCTGTTTTTT
CDR3aa: CASSLGQINTGELFF
v_gene: TRBV7-9
d_gene: -
abundance: -
j_gene: TRBJ2-2

CDR3nt: TGTGCCAGCAGTTTAAAAAGCGGGGGAGGAGAGACCCAGTACTTC
CDR3aa: CASSLKSGGGETQYF
v_gene: TRBV28
d_gene: TRBD2
abundance: -
j_gene: TRBJ2-5

CDR3nt: TGTGCCAGCAGCCAAGCTTGGTCAGAATCGGGCTATGGCTACACCTTC
CDR3aa: CASSQAWSESGYGYTF
v_gene: TRBV14
d_gene: -
abundance: -
j_gene: TRBJ1-2

CDR3nt: TGTGCCAGCAGCTTGGCAGGGCCTCGGGAGCAGTACTTC
CDR3aa: CASSLAGPREQYF
v_gene: TRBV5-6
d_gene: -
abundance: few
j_gene: TRBJ2-7

CDR3nt: TGCGCCAGCAGCCCGATGGCCGGGATCGACGAGCAGTACTTC
CDR3aa: CASSPMAGIDEQYF
v_gene: TRBV4-1
d_gene: -
abundance: -
j_gene: TRBJ2-7

CDR3nt: TGTACCACCTCCTCGGGGGGGCAGATAGATACGCAGTATTTT
CDR3aa: CTTSSGGQIDTQYF
v_gene: TRBV5-4
d_gene: TRBD2
abundance: -
j_gene: TRBJ2-3

CDR3nt: TGTGCCAGCAGCTTGAACCTATCACCCCTCCACTTT
CDR3aa: CASSLNLSPLHF
v_gene: TRBV7-2
d_gene: -
abundance: -
j_gene: TRBJ1-6

CDR3nt: TGTGCCAGCAGCCAAAACAGGGACACTGAAGCTTTCTTT
CDR3aa: CASSQNRDTEAFF
v_gene: TRBV7-9
d_gene: -
abundance: few
j_gene: TRBJ1-1

CDR3nt: TGTGCCAGCAGCTTAGAGGGACAGATCTATGGCTACACCTTC
CDR3aa: CASSLEGQIYGYTF
v_gene: TRBV7-2
d_gene: TRBD1
abundance: once
j_gene: TRBJ1-2

CDR3nt: TGTGCCAGCAGCTTCGGGGTAGCGGGGACGTATGAGCAGTTCTTC
CDR3aa: CASSFGVAGTYEQFF
v_gene: TRBV7-2
d_gene: TRBD2
abundance: -
j_gene: TRBJ2-1

CDR3nt: TGTGCCAGCAGTTTAGACGGGGATTATGGCTACACCTTC
CDR3aa: CASSLDGDYGYTF
v_gene: TRBV27
d_gene: -
abundance: -
j_gene: TRBJ1-2

CDR3nt: TGTGCCAGCAGCTTTCTACAGGTAGACGAGCAGTACTTC
CDR3aa: CASSFLQVDEQYF
v_gene: TRBV11-2
d_gene: -
abundance: -
j_gene: TRBJ2-7

CDR3nt: TGCGCCAGCAGCCAATCGGGACTAGCGGGGGGACCCTACGAGCAGTACTTC
CDR3aa: CASSQSGLAGGPYEQYF
v_gene: TRBV4-1
d_gene: TRBD2
abundance: -
j_gene: TRBJ2-7

CDR3nt: TGTGCCAGCGGATTAGCGGGGGGCCTCACCGGGGAGCTGTTTTTT
CDR3aa: CASGLAGGLTGELFF
v_gene: TRBV13
d_gene: TRBD2
abundance: -
j_gene: TRBJ2-2

CDR3nt: TGCGCCAGCAGGTGGACAGGGGGCCTCGGGGAGCTGTTTTTT
CDR3aa: CASRWTGGLGELFF
v_gene: TRBV5-1
d_gene: TRBD1
abundance: once
j_gene: TRBJ2-2

CDR3nt: TGTGCCAGCAGCTTCGAGGAGAACACTGAAGCTTTCTTT
CDR3aa: CASSFEENTEAFF
v_gene: TRBV11-1
d_gene: -
abundance: few
j_gene: TRBJ1-1

CDR3nt: TGTGCCAGCAGTGGTTTACAGCTATACTCCTACGAGCAGTACTTC
CDR3aa: CASSGLQLYSYEQYF
v_gene: TRBV6-1
d_gene: -
abundance: -
j_gene: TRBJ2-7

CDR3nt: TGTGCCAGCTCCTCCTCCAGATACAATGAGCAGTTCTTC
CDR3aa: CASSSSRYNEQFF
v_gene: TRBV7-2
d_gene: -
abundance: -
j_gene: TRBJ2-1

CDR3nt: TGTGCCAGCAGTTCTCTTGACAGCGTCTATGGCTACACCTTC
CDR3aa: CASSSLDSVYGYTF
v_gene: TRBV27
d_gene: -
abundance: few
j_gene: TRBJ1-2

CDR3nt: TGTGCCAGCAGCTTGTCGCCTAGCGAACAGACCCAGTACTTC
CDR3aa: CASSLSPSEQTQYF
v_gene: TRBV5-6
d_gene: -
abundance: -
j_gene: TRBJ2-5

CDR3nt: TGTGCCACCTCGACACTCACCTACGAGCAGTACTTC
CDR3aa: CATSTLTYEQYF
v_gene: TRBV2
d_gene: -
abundance: -
j_gene: TRBJ2-7

CDR3nt: TGCAGCGTTGCCCTAGGACAGGGCGGTGAGCAGTTCTTC
CDR3aa: CSVALGQGGEQFF
v_gene: TRBV29-1
d_gene: TRBD1
abundance: -
j_gene: TRBJ2-1

CDR3nt: TGCAGCGTTAGGGGTTTAAACACCGGGGAGCTGTTTTTT
CDR3aa: CSVRGLNTGELFF
v_gene: TRBV29-1
d_gene: -
abundance: -
j_gene: TRBJ2-2

CDR3nt: TGCGCCAGCAGCGTCCAGACTCCAGCGAACACCGGGGAGCTGTTTTTT
CDR3aa: CASSVQTPANTGELFF
v_gene: TRBV5-1
d_gene: -
abundance: -
j_gene: TRBJ2-2

CDR3nt: TGTGCCAGCAAAGTGGTGAACTGGAACACTGAAGCTTTCTTT
CDR3aa: CASKVVNWNTEAFF
v_gene: TRBV6-5
d_gene: -
abundance: -
j_gene: TRBJ1-1

CDR3nt: TGTGCCAGCAGCTTACAGGGGGCCTTAAGCAATCAGCCCCAGCATTTT
CDR3aa: CASSLQGALSNQPQHF
v_gene: TRBV7-2
d_gene: TRBD1
abundance: -
j_gene: TRBJ1-5

CDR3nt: TGTGCCAGTAGTATGGGAGGGACAGGTTTAGACATTCAGTACTTC
CDR3aa: CASSMGGTGLDIQYF
v_gene: TRBV19
d_gene: -
abundance: -
j_gene: TRBJ2-4